Below, 15 T cell receptor beta chains from the same sample are listed, as sequenced in a study of blood T cells in healthy people across ages. A sample-barcoded 5' primer and a J-beta primer mix were used in a second PCR of about 7 to 12 cycles. TCRdb reprocessed the 5' RACE reads with MiXCR, giving one entry per CDR3 protein. Counted here are 1.5 million to 2 million distinct CDR3 sequences, approximately 39% occurring once; the ten biggest clones make up approximately 22%. The sequenced material came from blood. The source of these receptors is a human donor in good health.

A note on this clonotype: One end of the junction fails to match germline, which may point to a read error. The rearrangement uses TRBV5-1 and TRBJ1-2; D gene uncertain. Germline CDR1 and CDR2: SGHRS and YFSETQ. The CDR3 sequence is 14 residues long. The CDR3 DNA follows: TGCGCCGGCAGTTATGGACGGGAATTGGTGGGCTACACCTTC. Protein: CAGSYGRELVGYTF.

This chain joins TRBV28 and TRBJ2-1; no definite D call. V lost 7 bases and J lost 3, with 19 bases in between. The CDR3 is made up of 16 amino acids. Germline assignment: CDR1 MDHEN and CDR2 SYDVKM. CDR3 DNA sequence: TGTGCCAGCAACCCCCCGGGCGGTCCCAGCTACAATGAGCAGTTCTTC. Its protein product is CASNPPGGPSYNEQFF. Based on the CDR3 plus reference TRBV28 and TRBJ2-1, the full variable domain is DVKVTQSSRYLVKRTGEKVFLECVQDMDHENMFWYRQDPGLGLRLIYFSYDVKMKEKGDIPEGYSVSREKKERFSLILESASTNQTSMYLCASNPPGGPSYNEQFFGPGTRLTVL.

This clonotype was seen repeatedly, ten times or more. The chain links TRBV28 to TRBJ2-3, with D perhaps TRBD2 (5 bases). The CDR3 has 12 residues. With 6 bases removed from V and 9 bases from J, the gap between germline ends came to 13 bases. Germline V gene lookup returns CDR1 MDHEN and CDR2 SYDVKM. The CDR3 coding sequence is TGTGCCAGCAGCCCAGTAGCGTTGACGCAGTATTTT. It is translated as CASSPVALTQYF.

The rearrangement joins TRBV7-2 to TRBJ2-7; 9 bases align to TRBD2. The V gene end was trimmed by 2 bases and the J gene end by 5 bases; junction bases not matched to a gene: 7. Germline V gene lookup returns CDR1 SGHTA and CDR2 FQGNSA. The CDR3 has 15 residues. CDR3 sequence (DNA): TGTGCCAGCAGCTTATTGTTATTAGCGGGGGACGAGCAGTACTTC. Translating it yields CASSLLLLAGDEQYF.

The chain employs TRBV5-6 and TRBJ1-2, with a possible D match to TRBD1 (5 bases). Germline values: CDR1 SGHDT, CDR2 YYEEEE. The CDR3 runs 13 residues. V lost 4 bases and J 5 bases, leaving 12 bases between the germline ends. The DNA of the CDR3 is TGTGCCAGCAGCCGTCCAGGGTCGTATGGCTACACCTTC. Its protein product is CASSRPGSYGYTF.

Of note for this clonotype: One end of the junction does not line up with germline, which may come from a read error. The chain couples TRBV5-1 to TRBJ2-1; no clear D gene. Germline CDR1 SGHRS, CDR2 YFSETQ. This CDR3 region has 13 residues. This chain's CDR3 is CASSLGRPNKQFF. CDR3 sequence (DNA): TGCGCCAGCAGCTTGGGACGGCCCAATAAGCAGTTCTTC. Filled out from reference TRBV5-1 and TRBJ2-1, the complete variable domain reads KAGVTQTPRYLIKTRGQQVTLSCSPISGHRSVSWYQQTPGQGLQFLFEYFSETQRNKGNFPGRFSGRQFSNSRSEMNVSTLELGDSALYLCASSLGRPNKQFFGPGTRLTVL.

V and J are TRBV29-1 and TRBJ2-2, with D unresolved. Germline V gene sequence: CDR1 SQVTM, CDR2 ANQGSEA. The CDR3 covers 13 residues. Deletions cut 3 bases from V and 5 bases from J, with 10 bases between. Here the CDR3 reads CSVDYQVTGELFF. The CDR3 nucleotides are TGCAGCGTTGATTACCAAGTAACCGGGGAGCTGTTTTTT.

The CDR3 loop reads CASSEAGSYNEQFF. The DNA for the CDR3 is TGTGCCAGCAGTGAGGCTGGGTCCTACAATGAGCAGTTCTTC. The chain is built from TRBV25-1 and TRBJ2-1; D remains ambiguous. The CDR3 loop spans 14 amino acids. Germline V gives CDR1 MGHDK, CDR2 SYGVNS. V lost 3 bases and J 1 base, leaving 7 bases between the germline ends.

Comments on this clonotype: At one of its ends the junction is not consistent with the germline gene, which may arise from a read error. The chain couples TRBV20-1 to TRBJ2-7; TRBD2 matches 10 bases. CDR3 length: 19 residues. Germline CDR1 and CDR2: DFQATT and SNEGSKA (reference sequence). CDR3 residues: CSARELIGTALAGGLEQYF. For the CDR3, the DNA is TGCAGTGCTCGAGAACTAATCGGGACAGCTTTAGCGGGGGGCCTCGAGCAGTACTTC.

This clonotype was counted a few times. The chain is built from TRBV7-8 and TRBJ2-5; 15 bases are a match to TRBD2. From germline, CDR1 is SGHVS and CDR2 FQNEAQ. This CDR3 has 16 residues. V dropped 7 bases and J dropped 8; count of bases not matched to a gene: 11. This CDR3 reads CASNLPMGLAGGTQYF. The CDR3, as DNA: TGTGCCAGCAATCTCCCCATGGGACTAGCGGGGGGCACCCAGTACTTC.

This clonotype was counted only a few times. This chain uses TRBV7-3 with TRBJ2-6; 9 bases agree with TRBD1. This CDR3 comprises 15 residues. The germline V gene encodes CDR1 SGHTA and CDR2 FQGTGA. The V segment lost 5 bases and the J segment 3 bases; nucleotides outside the gene matches: 2. The CDR3 DNA is TGTGCCAGCAGCCGGGACAGGGTTGGGGCCAACGTCCTGACTTTC. Its protein product is CASSRDRVGANVLTF.

For this clonotype: The conserved phenylalanine or tryptophan normally closing the CDR3 is absent here, so this likely arose from a read error. The chain links TRBV20-1 to TRBJ1-2; D not certain. Trimming cost V 1 base and J 0 bases, with 6 bases left between them. The germline CDR1 and CDR2 sequences are DFQATT and SNEGSKA (reference sequence). The length of the CDR3 is 13 residues. CDR3: CSARAVTNYGYTV. The DNA for the CDR3 is TGCAGTGCTAGAGCAGTCACTAACTATGGCTACACCGTC.

In this sample, this clonotype turned up a few times. The rearrangement links TRBV6-6 to TRBJ2-7, with 11 nucleotides matching TRBD1. The V gene's germline CDR1 is MNHNY and CDR2 SVGAGI (reference sequence). CDR3 length: 13 residues. V was clipped by 8 bases and J by 6 bases; unmatched bases: 6. CDR3 nucleotide sequence: TGTGCCAGCGCACGGACAGGGGGCAGCGAGCAGTACTTC. Protein sequence: CASARTGGSEQYF.

Here the CDR3 reads CASSPEMTGAGELFF. Here the CDR3 DNA reads TGTGCCAGCAGCCCCGAAATGACGGGGGCCGGGGAGCTGTTTTTT. J is TRBJ2-2 and V is TRBV11-1; maybe TRBD2 (6 bases). CDR3 length equals 15 residues. CDR1 SGHAT and CDR2 FQDESV come from the germline V gene (reference sequence). The germline V and J ends were trimmed by 5 bases and 6 bases, with 16 bases remaining between them.

This clonotype appeared a few times. J is TRBJ1-5 and V is TRBV7-8; D gene unclear. V was pared by 5 bases and J by 10 bases, with 18 bases between. This CDR3 is built from 14 residues. Germline values: CDR1 SGHVS, CDR2 FQNEAQ. CDR3 region: CASSARRQSVPQHF. The CDR3 coding sequence is TGTGCCAGCAGCGCCCGTAGGCAGAGCGTTCCCCAGCATTTT.